This T cell receptor (beta chain) was sequenced during a study of response to subunit inactivated influenza vaccine. Whole-study findings and limits: Each seasonal flu vaccination may recruit only limited new T cells, authors suggested.

The count of this clonotype is one. Its antigen is still unknown. TCRdb re-derived calls from the RT-PCR reads in MiXCR, one entry per CDR3 protein. Of fewer than 700,000 distinct CDR3 sequences in the sample, 10% to 15% were seen once. The CDR3 spans 11 residues. Trimming took off 3 bases at V and 4 bases at J, with 6 bases between the two ends. CDR1 DFQATT and CDR2 SNEGSKA come from the germline V gene (reference sequence). The source is a man aged 50-59 years who received an inactivated influenza vaccine. This sample comprised PBMCs from blood, obtained about 6 weeks after vaccination. This chain links TRBV20-1 with TRBJ1-2; no clear D. This CDR3 is CSARPSYGYTF. CDR3 in DNA: TGCAGTGCTAGGCCCAGCTATGGCTACACCTTC.